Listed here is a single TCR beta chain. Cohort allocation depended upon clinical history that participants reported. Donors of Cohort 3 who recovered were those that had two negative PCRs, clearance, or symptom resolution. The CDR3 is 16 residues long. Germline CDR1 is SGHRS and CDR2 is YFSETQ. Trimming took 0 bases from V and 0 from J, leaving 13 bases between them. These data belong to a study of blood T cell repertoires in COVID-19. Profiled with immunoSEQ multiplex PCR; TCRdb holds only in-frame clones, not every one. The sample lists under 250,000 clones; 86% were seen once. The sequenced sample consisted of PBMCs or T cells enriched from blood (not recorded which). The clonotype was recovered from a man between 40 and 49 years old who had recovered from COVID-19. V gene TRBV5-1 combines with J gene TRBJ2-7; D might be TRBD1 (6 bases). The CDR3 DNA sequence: TGCGCCAGCAGCTTGGGTGGCAGGGGATCCTCCTACGAGCAGTACTTC. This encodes CASSLGGRGSSYEQYF. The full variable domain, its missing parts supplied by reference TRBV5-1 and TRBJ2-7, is KAGVTQTPRYLIKTRGQQVTLSCSPISGHRSVSWYQQTPGQGLQFLFEYFSETQRNKGNFPGRFSGRQFSNSRSEMNVSTLELGDSALYLCASSLGGRGSSYEQYFGPGTRLTVT.